Given below is one TCR beta chain in context. From germline, CDR1 is SEHNR and CDR2 FQNEAQ (reference sequence). V lost 1 base and J lost 6, with 7 bases in between. The CDR3 runs 13 residues. In the authors' workflow: The assay estimated nucleated cells by amplifying reference gene primers. Clones were read by immunoSEQ multiplex PCR, and TCRdb kept only the in-frame ones, dropping some. V and J calls and clone size follow that table, whereas D and trimming were derived from the DNA. The table shows roughly 73,000 clones, with 75% occurring only once. This entry belongs to a study of blood T cell repertoires in COVID-19. Study as a whole: Acute and convalescent COVID-19 samples came from the United States, Italy and Spain.

Material for sequencing was peripheral blood. The V call is TRBV7-9, the J call TRBJ2-1; D might be TRBD2 (5 bases). This TCR was sampled from a man between 65 and 85 years old with acute or convalescent COVID-19. This CDR3 reads CASSLGLANEQFF. The DNA for the CDR3 is TGTGCCAGCAGCTTAGGGCTAGCCAATGAGCAGTTCTTC. Drawing the rest from reference TRBV7-9 and TRBJ2-1, the complete variable domain is DTGVSQNPRHKITKRGQNVTFRCDPISEHNRLYWYRQTLGQGPEFLTYFQNEAQLEKSRLLSDRFSAERPKGSFSTLEIQRTEQGDSAMYLCASSLGLANEQFFGPGTRLTVL.